The entry below gives a single TCR beta chain sequence along with its context. This clone showed up many times. Its specific antigen is unknown. The sequenced fragment ends 3 residues before the CDR3 boundary, so the rest is inferred from the germline J gene. For sequencing input, CVID and control samples contributed equivalent amounts of genomic DNA. For every sample, a 60 bp segment covering the rearranged TCRbeta CDR3 region was amplified and then sequenced. The immunoSEQ assay, a bias-corrected multiplex PCR combined with high-throughput sequencing, was used for TCRbeta amplification. The study's processing was this. Every unique nucleotide sequence was considered a clone and was annotated with V, D and J genes, copy number and frequency. Sequences were labeled productive if in frame, and non-productive if out of frame or containing stop codons. As previously described, clonality was computed from Shannon's entropy. Mean CDR3 Kyte-Doolittle hydropathy was derived from the predicted amino acid sequences of productive clones. The R hclust function was used to hierarchically cluster scaled V gene usage with Manhattan distance and complete linkage. Sharing of clones by CDR3 amino acid sequence was evaluated through resampling of 12 repertoires per group over 100 rounds. The repertoires were searched for approximately 70 published EBV-specific and roughly 230 published CMV-specific TCRbeta sequences. After a couple of CVID samples that produced fewer than 10,000 sequences were dropped from the analysis, around 40 CVID repertoires remained. Imported from immuneACCESS, the table was reduced by TCRdb to in-frame sequences with V and J called. These copies leave out some clones; in studies compared against another copy, an unresolved V gene accounts for under half, and the cause of the remainder is not known. The V and J calls and clone size come from that table; D and trimming were worked out from the DNA. Listed for this sample are about 47,000 clones, none observed only a single time. The ten largest clones capture around 0.7% of the sample.

Both CVID patients and healthy controls were predominantly of Caucasian heritage. Heparinized peripheral whole blood samples of about 5 to 8 ml were collected from each donor. Genomic DNA from adults with common variable immune deficiency (CVID) and from healthy adult controls was used to sequence TCRbeta CDR3 repertoires. The control group comprised approximately 22 healthy adult volunteers, about 12 female and about 10 male, aged roughly 23 to 75 years with a mean age of approximately 30. To isolate peripheral blood mononuclear cells, diluted blood was subjected to density centrifugation over Hypaque 1077 or Ficoll-Paque. Unsorted mononuclear cells served as the source of genomic DNA, which was extracted either by Qiagen column purification or by a centrifugation-based method. This sample is part of a study of T cell clonality in common variable immunodeficiency (dated by TCRdb to about 2015). Broad study findings and their caveats: Despite equal DNA input, controls averaged roughly 80,000 unique sequences per sample versus roughly 30,000 in CVID samples. Reportedly, TCRbeta sequences from CVID had fewer deletions and N-nucleotide insertions, and highly modified clones with 13 or more V deletions were absent from CVID. Healthy controls shared more TCRbeta clones with each other than CVID subjects shared among themselves (p < 0.0001). Increased TCRbeta clonality was found in CVID subjects compared with healthy controls (t-test p = 0.018), with the increase being most characteristic of about a third of subjects. According to the authors, figuring out what caused the increased clonality in CVID would require sequencing the repertoires of T cell subpopulations. Differences among patients in the CVID cohort limited the correlations between repertoire features and clinical complications.

V and J lose 0 bases and 0 bases, and a span of 13 bases separates them. The cysteine opens and the phenylalanine closes a CDR3 of 17 amino acids. Only the CDR3 bases that were read are kept: 42 of them, in frame from base 1. Based on the germline V gene, the CDR1 and CDR2 sequences are MGHRA and YSYEKL. This sequence was found in a person aged 18-70 years in good health. This sequence uses TRBV4-1 and TRBJ2-3, with no reliable assignment of the D segment. The sample consisted of peripheral blood mononuclear cells. The part of the CDR3 DNA that was read is TGCGCCAGCAGCCAAGATAGGGTGTCCCATAGCACAGATACG. It encodes CASSQDRVSHSTDT. The complete CDR3 protein is CASSQDRVSHSTDTQYF.